The 14 T cell receptor beta chains reported below all come from one sample, sequenced in a study of ipilimumab plus nivolumab after autologous stem cell transplantation. Libraries were prepared by immunoSEQ multiplex PCR; TCRdb keeps only in-frame clonotypes and omits some of them. The table records around 13,000 clones, 73% of them present only once. Sequenced material: PBMCs, taken in a trial of ipilimumab plus nivolumab as post-transplant consolidation. Receptors originate from a male donor with diffuse large B-cell lymphoma.

A single count supports this clone. The V call is TRBV5-1, the J call TRBJ1-1, with 8 bases lining up with TRBD1. The CDR3 has 13 residues. Germline CDR1 SGHRS, CDR2 YFSETQ. V shed 7 bases and J 4 bases; nucleotides not matched to a gene: 6. CDR3 protein: CASGQGGVTEAFF. CDR3 sequence (DNA): TGCGCCAGCGGACAGGGAGGGGTCACTGAAGCTTTCTTT.

The rearrangement joins TRBV7-6 to TRBJ2-5; 7 nucleotides align to TRBD2. The J segment lost 5 bases and the V segment lost 3 bases, leaving 3 bases of the junction unmatched. Germline V gives CDR1 SGHVS, CDR2 FNYEAQ. The CDR3 runs to 13 residues. In nucleotides, the CDR3 is TGTGCCAGCAGCTTTCCTAGCGGTGAGACCCAGTACTTC. This gives the protein CASSFPSGETQYF.

The genes are TRBV5-1 and TRBJ2-1, with 10 bases aligning to TRBD2. The V gene end was trimmed by 5 bases and the J gene end by 11 bases; junction bases not matched to a gene: 13. This CDR3 is 15 amino acids long. Germline CDR1 reads SGHRS; CDR2 reads YFSETQ. CDR3 amino acids: CASSSGAGGPQKQFF. CDR3 bases: TGCGCCAGCAGTAGTGGAGCGGGAGGGCCTCAAAAGCAGTTCTTC.

As for this clone: The sample carries other DNA sequences with the same CDR3. V usage is TRBV10-2 and J usage is TRBJ2-3; 11 bases align to TRBD2. There are 14 residues in the CDR3. Germline V gives CDR1 WSHSY, CDR2 SAAADI. Trimming cost V 6 bases and J 3 bases; bases outside gene matches: 2. In DNA form, the CDR3 reads TGCGCCAGCAGCCCTAGCGGGAGGACAGATACGCAGTATTTT. The encoded protein is CASSPSGRTDTQYF.

The count of this clone is one. The chain joins TRBV5-6 to TRBJ1-2, with a weak D call TRBD1 (5 bases). The germline gives CDR1 SGHDT, CDR2 YYEEEE. Between the trimmed V and J ends, which lost 6 bases and 0 bases, there was a span of 9 bases. This CDR3 comprises 13 residues. The CDR3 DNA is TGTGCCAGCATGAGGGGATCTAACTATGGCTACACCTTC. Protein: CASMRGSNYGYTF.

This rearrangement joins TRBV4-3 to TRBJ1-6, with D possibly being TRBD1 (6 bases). Trimming left V 4 bases short and J 3 bases short, with 10 bases between. The germline V gene encodes CDR1 LGHNA and CDR2 YSLEER. The CDR3 spans 15 residues. CDR3 sequence reads: CASSLRTDYNSPLHF. CDR3 coding DNA: TGCGCCAGCAGCCTGCGGACAGACTATAATTCACCCCTCCACTTT.

The V call is TRBV2, the J call TRBJ1-4, with 10 positions matching TRBD1. The germline V gene has CDR1 SNHLY and CDR2 FYNNEI. The trim removed 6 bases at V and 5 bases at J, leaving 3 bases unmatched. The CDR3 length is 14 residues. The DNA of the CDR3 is TGTGCCAGCAGGACGGACAGGGGGAATGAAAAACTGTTTTTT. Translating it yields CASRTDRGNEKLFF.

The chain employs TRBV7-6 and TRBJ2-3, with 12 positions matching TRBD2. The germline V gene has CDR1 SGHVS and CDR2 FNYEAQ. This CDR3 is built from 16 residues. After removal of 4 bases from V and 4 bases from J, the junction contained 6 bases not matched to a gene. CDR3 protein: CASSSWTSGDSDTQYF. The CDR3 nucleotides read TGTGCCAGCAGCTCCTGGACTAGCGGGGATTCAGATACGCAGTATTTT.

CDR3 sequence reads: CAISEPDRPGYGYTF. CDR3 nucleotides: TGTGCCATCAGTGAGCCGGACAGGCCCGGGTATGGCTACACCTTC. The chain recombines TRBV10-3 with TRBJ1-2; TRBD1 matches 7 bases. Germline V CDR1 and CDR2: ENHRY, SYGVKD. The CDR3 is 15 residues long. V dropped 2 bases and J dropped 5; count of bases not matched to a gene: 8.

This chain joins TRBV10-2 and TRBJ2-3, with 9 bases aligning to TRBD2. V gave up 5 bases and J gave up 3 bases; unmatched junction bases: 3. The germline gives CDR1 WSHSY, CDR2 SAAADI. The CDR3 covers 14 residues. In DNA, the CDR3 is TGCGCCAGCAGTTATAGCGGGAGAACAGATACGCAGTATTTT. Its translation: CASSYSGRTDTQYF.

The count of this clone is one. The chain is built from TRBV6-5 and TRBJ2-2; possibly TRBD1 for D (5 bases). Germline assignment: CDR1 MNHEY and CDR2 SVGAGI. V lost 4 bases and J lost 4, with 13 bases in between. The CDR3 totals 15 residues. The CDR3: CASSWGFQGTGELFF. In DNA form, the CDR3 reads TGTGCCAGCAGTTGGGGCTTTCAGGGCACCGGGGAGCTGTTTTTT.

The chain uses TRBV20-1 and TRBJ2-5; no clear D. The germline V gene encodes CDR1 DFQATT and CDR2 SNEGSKA (reference sequence). CDR3 length: 11 residues. V lost 3 bases to trimming and J lost 5 bases, with 7 bases between them. The CDR3 sequence is CSASPAETQYF. CDR3 DNA sequence: TGCAGTGCTAGCCCCGCGGAGACCCAGTACTTC.

The chain joins TRBV30 to TRBJ2-7, with TRBD2 matching 12 bases. From germline, CDR1 is GTSNPN and CDR2 SVGIG (reference sequence). The CDR3 consists of 13 residues. J was trimmed by 6 bases and V by 1 base; bases with no gene match: 1. For the CDR3, the DNA is TGTGCCTGGAGTGGACTAGCGGGGGTCGAGCAGTACTTC. As protein: CAWSGLAGVEQYF.

A single count supports this clone. One end of the junction does not line up with germline, which may come from a read error. V and J are TRBV6-4 and TRBJ1-6; 7 nucleotides agree with TRBD1. Germline lookup yields CDR1 MRHNA and CDR2 SNTAGT. CDR3 size: 15 residues. The CDR3 bases are TGTGCCAGCAGTCAAAGGGCAGGGGGAAATTCACCCCCCCACTTT. Translating gives CASSQRAGGNSPPHF.